These 30 T cell receptor beta chains were sequenced from one sample in a study of human T cells and chemical hapten exposure. TCRdb called the RACE reads again in MiXCR, with one record for every CDR3 protein. The table includes about 48,000 distinct CDR3 sequences, about 10% detected once. The time point was: patch test 3, about 24 weeks after DPC sensitization. Treatment defined: therapeutic diphenylcyclopropenone sensitization with weekly scalp DPC. The source was whole blood, collected in connection with sensitization to the hapten diphenylcyclopropenone (DPC). These receptor sequences come from a woman aged 40 to 50 with alopecia areata. Some clones in this sample may be carry-over from other donors' samples.

This clonotype was found many times. The V call is TRBV4-1, the J call TRBJ1-4, with no clear D. V was trimmed by 1 base and J by 3 bases, leaving 21 bases between them. The CDR3 contains 19 residues. Germline CDR1 and CDR2: MGHRA and YSYEKL. The CDR3 nucleotides read TGCGCCAGCAGCCAAGGGTTTTTTAGGAGGAGAGCATCTAATGAAAAACTGTTTTTT. This encodes CASSQGFFRRRASNEKLFF.

The rearrangement joins TRBV18 to TRBJ1-6; 7 bases match TRBD1. The V gene end was trimmed by 8 bases and the J gene end by 9 bases; junction bases not matched to a gene: 10. In germline, CDR1 is KGHSH, CDR2 LQKENI. The CDR3 runs 14 residues. As DNA, the CDR3 is TGTGCCAGCACATTGGACAGGACTTCTTCACCCCTCCACTTT. As protein: CASTLDRTSSPLHF. The whole variable domain, remainder taken from reference TRBV18 and TRBJ1-6, is NAGVMQNPRHLVRRRGQEARLRCSPMKGHSHVYWYRQLPEEGLKFMVYLQKENIIDESGMPKERFSAEFPKEGPSILRIQQVVRGDSAAYFCASTLDRTSSPLHFGNGTRLTVT.

This clonotype was seen repeatedly, ten times or more. Here the CDR3 DNA reads TGTGCCAGCAGTTACTCGGGAGAAGGCGCCGATACGCAGTATTTT. Translated: CASSYSGEGADTQYF. The genes are TRBV6-2 or TRBV6-3 and TRBJ2-3; tentatively, D is TRBD2 (5 bases). This CDR3 has 15 residues. Trimming shortened V by 0 bases and J by 6 bases, and 13 bases separated the two germline ends. Germline assignment: CDR1 MNHEY and CDR2 SVGEGT.

This clonotype was observed many times. The J gene is TRBJ2-1, the V gene TRBV18, with 8 bases identical to TRBD2. Germline V lookup: CDR1 KGHSH, CDR2 LQKENI. The V gene end was trimmed by 3 bases and the J gene end by 9 bases; junction bases not matched to a gene: 13. The CDR3 covers 16 residues. For the CDR3, the DNA is TGTGCCAGCTCACCCCTGGACAGCGGGGGTGGGGGTGAGCAGTTCTTC. Its protein is CASSPLDSGGGGEQFF.

The V call is TRBV15, the J call TRBJ2-3; D possibly corresponds to TRBD2 (7 bases). CDR1 and CDR2 from the germline V gene are LNHNV and YYDKDF (reference sequence). The CDR3 contains 15 residues. V gave up 0 bases and J gave up 3 bases, with 10 bases separating them. The CDR3 spells CATSRDRGATDTQYF. CDR3 nucleotides: TGTGCCACCAGCAGAGATCGGGGGGCAACAGATACGCAGTATTTT. The full variable domain, its missing parts supplied by reference TRBV15 and TRBJ2-3, is DAMVIQNPRYQVTQFGKPVTLSCSQTLNHNVMYWYQQKSSQAPKLLFHYYDKDFNNEADTPDNFQSRRPNTSFCFLDIRSPGLGDTAMYLCATSRDRGATDTQYFGPGTRLTVL.

By share, this clonotype counts as medium-sized. This chain uses TRBV4-1 with TRBJ2-1; no definite D call. CDR1 MGHRA and CDR2 YSYEKL come from the germline V gene. This CDR3 is built from 14 residues. Trimming pared 0 bases from V and 10 bases from J, leaving 13 bases between. The CDR3 bases are TGCGCCAGCAGCCAAGAACCCGCAGAGTTCGAGCAGTTCTTC. Its protein is CASSQEPAEFEQFF.

The chain couples TRBV4-1 to TRBJ1-6; TRBD1 might be the D (5 bases). CDR3 length: 18 amino acids. Germline values: CDR1 MGHRA, CDR2 YSYEKL. Trimming took 3 bases from V and 0 from J, leaving 15 bases between them. The CDR3 region has the DNA TGCGCCAGCAGCCAGGAGCCGGGACGGAGCTCCTATAATTCACCCCTCCACTTT. This sequence encodes CASSQEPGRSSYNSPLHF.

This clonotype was seen only a few times. The CDR3 DNA is TGTGCCAGCAGTACTAGGAACACCGGGGAGCTGTTTTTT. Its protein product is CASSTRNTGELFF. The chain combines TRBV28 with TRBJ2-2; D might be TRBD2 (5 bases). The V gene's germline CDR1 is MDHEN and CDR2 SYDVKM. The CDR3 is 13 amino acids. Between the trimmed V and J ends, which lost 5 bases and 1 base, there was a span of 5 bases.

This clonotype was counted a few times. The chain employs TRBV5-5 and TRBJ2-7, with 8 bases lining up with TRBD1. Germline CDR1 SGHKS, CDR2 YYEKEE (reference sequence). This CDR3 spans 15 amino acids. The V and J ends lost 4 bases and 5 bases, in that order; junction bases with no gene match: 11. CDR3 sequence: CASSLPDRGEDEQYF. The CDR3 bases are TGTGCCAGCAGCCTTCCCGACAGGGGAGAGGACGAGCAGTACTTC.

This clonotype was observed many times. The chain couples TRBV6-6 to TRBJ1-5; the D gene is possibly TRBD1 (6 bases). This CDR3 spans 17 amino acids. Germline-derived CDR1 and CDR2 are MNHNY and SVGAGI (reference sequence). V lost 5 bases and J lost 3, with 20 bases in between. The CDR3 protein is CASSPNGRGIDNQPQHF. In DNA, the CDR3 is TGTGCCAGCAGTCCCAATGGCAGGGGCATCGACAATCAGCCCCAGCATTTT.

A few counts support this clonotype. The gene calls are TRBV18 and TRBJ1-4; perhaps TRBD1 as D (5 bases). CDR3 length: 16 amino acids. Deletions cut 5 bases from V and 8 bases from J, with 21 bases between. Per the germline V gene, CDR1 is KGHSH and CDR2 is LQKENI. CDR3 amino acids: CASSSSPTAAGEKLFF. CDR3 DNA: TGTGCCAGCTCATCTTCACCGACAGCCGCGGGCGAAAAACTGTTTTTT.

This clonotype was picked up a small number of times. The chain joins TRBV3-1 to TRBJ2-1, with TRBD2 matching over 8 bases. CDR1 is LGHDT and CDR2 is YNNKEL in the germline V gene (reference sequence). The CDR3 contains 18 residues. The ends lost 1 base at V and 0 bases at J; junction bases unmatched: 8. The chain's CDR3 is CASSQVPETSVSYNEQFF. CDR3 DNA sequence: TGTGCCAGCAGCCAAGTGCCCGAGACTAGCGTCTCCTACAATGAGCAGTTCTTC.

This clonotype was counted at least ten times. The CDR3 DNA follows: TGTGCCAGCAACACAGGGCAGGCTGGGGCCAACGTCCTGACTTTC. It translates to CASNTGQAGANVLTF. The rearrangement uses TRBV7-9 and TRBJ2-6; tentative D call: TRBD1 (6 bases). Per germline, CDR1 SEHNR and CDR2 FQNEAQ (reference sequence). Trimming took 7 bases from V and 2 from J, leaving 12 bases between them. This CDR3 comprises 15 residues.

This clonotype was found many times. The chain uses TRBV24-1 and TRBJ1-2, with 9 positions matching TRBD1. The V and J ends lost 2 bases and 8 bases, in that order; junction bases with no gene match: 5. Germline CDR1 KGHDR, CDR2 SFDVKD. The CDR3 has 14 residues. CDR3 residues: CATSDSRTGDGYTF. Written as DNA, the CDR3 is TGTGCCACCAGTGATTCGCGGACAGGGGACGGCTACACCTTC.

This clonotype came up many times. This chain links TRBV7-3 with TRBJ1-1; D not certain. The CDR3 contains 13 residues. V lost 2 bases, J lost 3 bases, and 7 bases lay in between. Looked up from germline, CDR1 is SGHTA and CDR2 is FQGTGA. CDR3 protein: CASSLGGDTEAFF. The DNA for the CDR3 is TGTGCCAGCAGCTTAGGCGGGGACACTGAAGCTTTCTTT.

This clonotype was seen only a few times. The chain has TRBV5-6 and TRBJ2-3; no firm D call. The CDR3 is 12 residues long. Germline V gene sequence: CDR1 SGHDT, CDR2 YYEEEE. V gave up 2 bases and J gave up 10 bases, with 11 bases separating them. CDR3 sequence (DNA): TGTGCCAGCAGCTTTACATCCCGTCCGCAGTATTTT. The encoded protein is CASSFTSRPQYF.

This clonotype appeared a few times. This chain joins TRBV5-6 and TRBJ2-2; D uncertain. The germline V gene encodes CDR1 SGHDT and CDR2 YYEEEE. The CDR3 has 12 amino acids. V dropped 2 bases and J dropped 9 bases, with 8 bases sitting between them. In DNA, the CDR3 is TGTGCCAGCAGCTTTGCCCCCAGGGAGCTGTTTTTT. Protein product: CASSFAPRELFF.

The sample holds a few counts of this clonotype. The chain has TRBV7-8 and TRBJ2-7; no definite D call. Between the trimmed V and J ends, which lost 2 bases and 6 bases, there was a span of 11 bases. From germline, CDR1 is SGHVS and CDR2 FQNEAQ. CDR3 length equals 13 residues. The CDR3 reads CASSLRRFGEQYF. The DNA for the CDR3 is TGTGCCAGCAGCTTAAGGCGGTTCGGCGAGCAGTACTTC.

The chain recombines TRBV20-1 with TRBJ2-3; TRBD1 aligns across 11 bases. The CDR3 has 14 residues. The germline V gene has CDR1 DFQATT and CDR2 SNEGSKA (reference sequence). V trimming: 4 bases; J trimming: 1 base; junction bases outside the gene matches: 1. The CDR3 spells CSATGQGGTDTQYF. In DNA, the CDR3 is TGCAGTGCTACGGGACAGGGGGGCACAGATACGCAGTATTTT.

Ten or more counts support this clonotype. The rearrangement joins TRBV6-6 to TRBJ1-2; D gene uncertain. The CDR3 loop spans 14 amino acids. V was shortened by 4 bases and J by 2 bases, with 11 bases between the two germline ends. CDR1 MNHNY and CDR2 SVGAGI come from the germline V gene (reference sequence). For the CDR3, the DNA is TGTGCCAGCAGTTTGCAAGGACTGAACTATGGCTACACCTTC. The encoded protein is CASSLQGLNYGYTF.

About this clonotype itself: A much larger clone differs by one base, so this may be a read error. The chain uses TRBV2 and TRBJ2-7; D gene unclear. CDR3 length: 13 residues. Germline V gene lookup returns CDR1 SNHLY and CDR2 FYNNEI. The CDR3 here is CASKPPRSYERYF. The CDR3, as DNA: TGTGCCAGCAAGCCCCCTCGAAGCTACGAGCGGTACTTC.

This clonotype was seen at least ten times. The rearrangement uses TRBV6-2 or TRBV6-3 and TRBJ2-2; 8 nucleotides align to TRBD1. Germline CDR1 reads MNHEY; CDR2 reads SVGEGT. Trimming removed 4 bases from V and 5 bases from J; junction bases left unmatched: 6. The CDR3 has 15 amino acids. The CDR3 DNA sequence: TGTGCCAGCAGTTTAGGACAGGGCGAAACCGGGGAGCTGTTTTTT. Its translation is CASSLGQGETGELFF.

This clonotype has just a few counts. The gene calls are TRBV7-2 and TRBJ2-2; no reliable D call. The CDR3 extends over 14 amino acids. Germline CDR1 reads SGHTA; CDR2 reads FQGNSA. Trimming stripped 1 base from V and 6 bases from J, with 9 bases between. The CDR3 DNA reads as TGTGCCAGCAGCTTAGTAGGGAATGCCGGGGAGCTGTTTTTT. It yields the protein CASSLVGNAGELFF.

This clonotype was recorded a few times. The V gene is TRBV10-1, the J gene TRBJ2-5, with D possibly TRBD2 on 7 matching bases. The germline V and J ends were trimmed by 9 bases and 3 bases, with 20 bases remaining between them. Germline CDR1 and CDR2: WNHNN and SYGVQD (reference sequence). The CDR3 has 15 amino acids. CDR3 DNA sequence: TGCGCCAGTACTATGTTCCGGGGGGCCGAAGAGACCCAGTACTTC. This gives the protein CASTMFRGAEETQYF.

The chain is built from TRBV6-2 or TRBV6-3 and TRBJ2-3; 7 bases agree with TRBD1. The CDR3 extends over 14 amino acids. Germline lookup yields CDR1 MNHEY and CDR2 SVGEGT. Trimming cost V 10 bases and J 4 bases; bases outside gene matches: 11. CDR3 sequence reads: CAIGRGGGADTQYF. CDR3 coding DNA: TGTGCCATCGGTAGAGGGGGCGGCGCAGATACGCAGTATTTT.

This clonotype was counted ten times or more. The chain employs TRBV7-3 and TRBJ2-1; a possible D gene is TRBD2 (6 bases). CDR3 length: 15 amino acids. V was shortened by 5 bases and J by 0 bases, with 11 bases between the two germline ends. Germline CDR1 is SGHTA and CDR2 is FQGTGA. The CDR3 coding sequence is TGTGCCAGCAGCCTCATCGGGGGCTCCTACAATGAGCAGTTCTTC. Amino acid sequence: CASSLIGGSYNEQFF.

This clonotype was seen many times. The V and J genes are TRBV3-1 and TRBJ2-7; D is ambiguous. Germline CDR1 and CDR2: LGHDT and YNNKEL (reference sequence). The V gene lost 5 bases and the J gene lost 3 bases, with 20 bases spanning the gap. The CDR3 runs 16 residues. CDR3 sequence reads: CASSSNARTVDYEQYF. In DNA, the CDR3 is TGTGCCAGCAGCTCCAACGCCCGGACGGTTGACTACGAGCAGTACTTC.

V is TRBV20-1 and J is TRBJ1-6, with 12 nucleotides matching TRBD1. The germline CDR1 and CDR2 sequences are DFQATT and SNEGSKA (reference sequence). The CDR3 extends over 13 amino acids. V shed 6 bases, J shed 10 bases, and the junction held 4 bases outside the gene matches. The CDR3 nucleotides read TGCAGTGCAACCGGGACAGGGGGCTCACCCCTCCACTTT. Protein: CSATGTGGSPLHF.

The chain employs TRBV24-1 and TRBJ1-5; weak D call: TRBD1 (6 bases). The CDR3 covers 14 residues. Germline CDR1 KGHDR, CDR2 SFDVKD. The V gene lost 6 bases and the J gene lost 3 bases, with 11 bases spanning the gap. The CDR3 spells CATSTGAFNQPQHF. The CDR3, as DNA: TGTGCCACCAGTACGGGGGCTTTCAATCAGCCCCAGCATTTT.

This clonotype was recorded many times. The gene calls are TRBV18 and TRBJ2-1, with D possibly matching TRBD1 (11 bases). This CDR3 has 18 residues. CDR1 is KGHSH and CDR2 is LQKENI in the germline V gene. The germline V and J ends were trimmed by 4 bases and 8 bases, with 27 bases remaining between them. The CDR3 DNA reads as TGTGCCAGCTCACACCGGGACAGGGGGGGACTAGCGAGTCATGAGCAGTTCTTC. Translating it yields CASSHRDRGGLASHEQFF. The full variable domain, rest sourced from reference TRBV18 and TRBJ2-1, is NAGVMQNPRHLVRRRGQEARLRCSPMKGHSHVYWYRQLPEEGLKFMVYLQKENIIDESGMPKERFSAEFPKEGPSILRIQQVVRGDSAAYFCASSHRDRGGLASHEQFFGPGTRLTVL.